A selection of T cell receptor beta chains follows, all from one sample in a study of blood T cell repertoires in COVID-19. Assay used: immunoSEQ multiplex PCR; TCRdb lists only in-frame clones, some missing. The table records 54,000 or so clones, roughly four fifths of them present only once. The specimen sequenced was peripheral blood. Receptors originate from a woman aged 55-70 years with acute or convalescent COVID-19. CDR3s include the opening cysteine and the closing phenylalanine or tryptophan. D genes are given only for firm matches. Expanded clones get a size class; other rows say once, few or many, or leave the size out.

v_gene: TRBV7-8; abundance: NA; j_gene: TRBJ1-1; d_gene: TRBD1; CDR3nt: TGTGCCAGCAGCCCGTTGGGACAGGAACATCCAATGAACACTGAAGCTTTCTTT; CDR3aa: CASSPLGQEHPMNTEAFF
v_gene: TRBV27; abundance: NA; j_gene: TRBJ2-1; d_gene: NA; CDR3nt: TGTGCCAGCAGTTTAGGTTCTGTGGCGGCCTCCTACAATGAGCAGTTCTTC; CDR3aa: CASSLGSVAASYNEQFF
v_gene: TRBV2; abundance: NA; j_gene: TRBJ1-5; d_gene: NA; CDR3nt: TGTGCCACAGCTAGATCCAGCTCCAATCAGCCCCAGCATTTT; CDR3aa: CATARSSSNQPQHF
v_gene: TRBV7-3; abundance: NA; j_gene: TRBJ2-2; d_gene: NA; CDR3nt: TGTGCCAGCAGCCCTAGCGCGAACACCGGGGAGCTGTTTTTT; CDR3aa: CASSPSANTGELFF
v_gene: TRBV30; abundance: NA; j_gene: TRBJ2-5; d_gene: TRBD2; CDR3nt: TGTGCCTGGCGCGGCGGGACTAGCGGGTCCAAGGGGTACTTC; CDR3aa: CAWRGGTSGSKGYF
v_gene: TRBV19; abundance: once; j_gene: TRBJ1-2; d_gene: TRBD1; CDR3nt: TGTGCCAGTAGGCTAATCAGGACAGGGGGCAACTATGGCTACACCTTC; CDR3aa: CASRLIRTGGNYGYTF
v_gene: TRBV6-1; abundance: few; j_gene: TRBJ1-5; d_gene: TRBD1; CDR3nt: TGTGCCAGCAGTGGACCAGGACAGGGGGCTTGGGAGCCCCAGCATTTT; CDR3aa: CASSGPGQGAWEPQHF
v_gene: TRBV5-4; abundance: NA; j_gene: TRBJ2-3; d_gene: TRBD2; CDR3nt: TGTGCCAGCAGCTTTGCTAGCGGGGGGGGAGATACGCAGTATTTT; CDR3aa: CASSFASGGGDTQYF
v_gene: TRBV5-1; abundance: NA; j_gene: TRBJ2-1; d_gene: NA; CDR3nt: TGCGCCAGCCAGGTACTTAACAATGAGCAGTTCTTC; CDR3aa: CASQVLNNEQFF
v_gene: TRBV7-6; abundance: few; j_gene: TRBJ2-7; d_gene: TRBD2; CDR3nt: TGTGCCAGCAGCCCAATCGGGGCTAGCGGGGGAATTGAGCAGTACTTC; CDR3aa: CASSPIGASGGIEQYF
v_gene: TRBV30; abundance: once; j_gene: TRBJ1-2; d_gene: NA; CDR3nt: TGTGCCTGGAGTGTATCGGCCACAGGGACCAAGCTAAGTTCATATGGCTACACCTTC; CDR3aa: CAWSVSATGTKLSSYGYTF
v_gene: TRBV7-8; abundance: NA; j_gene: TRBJ1-2; d_gene: NA; CDR3nt: TGTGCCAGCAGCAAGAAGTTGGGTCGGGGGGCGAAAGGTCTCTATGGCTACACCTTC; CDR3aa: CASSKKLGRGAKGLYGYTF
v_gene: TRBV3-1/TRBV3-2; abundance: NA; j_gene: TRBJ2-3; d_gene: TRBD1; CDR3nt: TGTGCCAGCAGCTCCGGGGGACAGGACACAGATACGCAGTATTTT; CDR3aa: CASSSGGQDTDTQYF
v_gene: TRBV19; abundance: NA; j_gene: TRBJ1-1; d_gene: NA; CDR3nt: TGTGCCAGTAGCCGAACAGGGACTGAAGCTTTCTTT; CDR3aa: CASSRTGTEAFF
v_gene: TRBV2; abundance: NA; j_gene: TRBJ2-7; d_gene: NA; CDR3nt: TGTGCCAGCAGTTTGCTGGAGACAGTCTACGAGCAGTACTTC; CDR3aa: CASSLLETVYEQYF
v_gene: TRBV19; abundance: NA; j_gene: TRBJ2-3; d_gene: NA; CDR3nt: TGTGCCAGTAGTATAGAGAGGGTTGTAGGCACAGATACGCAGTATTTT; CDR3aa: CASSIERVVGTDTQYF
v_gene: TRBV27; abundance: once; j_gene: TRBJ2-2; d_gene: NA; CDR3nt: TGTGCCAGCAGTCGGCAGGGGAGAACCGGGGAGCTGTTTTTT; CDR3aa: CASSRQGRTGELFF